This section outlines one TCR beta chain sequence together with its context. How the authors handled the data: From reference gene primer amplification, estimates of nucleated cell counts were derived. The repertoire was sequenced with immunoSEQ multiplex PCR; TCRdb's copy has only in-frame clones and lacks some. The D gene and trimming were derived from the DNA, and the V and J assignments and clone size from that table. The sample gives approximately 73,000 clones, about 91% of which show up once; under 10% is in the top ten. This sample was taken from a study of blood T cell repertoires in COVID-19. Background on the study: The origin of the acute and convalescent COVID-19 samples was the United States, Italy and Spain.

V was cut by 7 bases and J by 0 bases, with 12 bases left in between. Germline CDR1 is SNHLY and CDR2 is FYNNEI. This CDR3 comprises 15 residues. The source of this sequence is a man at least 80 years old with acute or convalescent COVID-19. The genes are TRBV2 and TRBJ2-2, with TRBD1 as a possible D gene (6 bases). Sequencing was done on a sample of peripheral blood. Here the CDR3 DNA reads TGTGCCAGCACCCCGGACAGCGCGAACACCGGGGAGCTGTTTTTT. Its protein is CASTPDSANTGELFF.